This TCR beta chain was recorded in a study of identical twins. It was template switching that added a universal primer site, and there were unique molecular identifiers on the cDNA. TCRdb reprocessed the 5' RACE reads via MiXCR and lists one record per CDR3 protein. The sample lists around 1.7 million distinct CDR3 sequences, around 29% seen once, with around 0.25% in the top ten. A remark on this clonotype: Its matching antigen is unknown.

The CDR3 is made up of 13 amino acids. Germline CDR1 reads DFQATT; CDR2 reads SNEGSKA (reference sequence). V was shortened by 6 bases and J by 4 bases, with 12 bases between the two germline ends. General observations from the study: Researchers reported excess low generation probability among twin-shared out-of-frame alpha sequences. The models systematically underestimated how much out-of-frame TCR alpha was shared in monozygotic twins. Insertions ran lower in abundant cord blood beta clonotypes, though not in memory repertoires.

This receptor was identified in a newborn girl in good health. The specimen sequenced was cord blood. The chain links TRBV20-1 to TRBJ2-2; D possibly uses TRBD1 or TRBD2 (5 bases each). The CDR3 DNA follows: TGCAGTGCGGGAGCAGGGATCACCGGGGAGCTGTTTTTT. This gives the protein CSAGAGITGELFF.